The TCR beta chain described here comes from a study of blood T cell repertoires in COVID-19. Study at large: Sites across the United States, Italy and Spain contributed samples from acute and convalescent COVID-19. Sample material is recorded as cDNA or gDNA derived from T cells, B-cell-depleted T cells, or PBMCs.

Methods used by the authors: How many nucleated cells were present was estimated from reference gene primer amplification. Libraries were prepared by immunoSEQ multiplex PCR; TCRdb keeps only in-frame clonotypes and omits some of them. The V and J calls and clone size come from that table; D and trimming were worked out from the DNA. The top ten clones hold 11% of a sample with hundreds of thousands of clones, 65% to 90% of them seen once. A Seattle source enrolled patients during active infection and followed them longitudinally. The CDR3 length is 14 residues. V gave up 7 bases and J gave up 7 bases; unmatched junction bases: 10. Germline V gene sequence: CDR1 MNHEY, CDR2 SVGAGI.

Sequenced material: peripheral blood. V usage is TRBV6-5 and J usage is TRBJ1-2; 9 bases fit TRBD1. This receptor was obtained from a man aged 45 to 65 with COVID-19, enrolled during active disease. As DNA, the CDR3 is TGTGCCAGCACCATACAACAGGGGGCGAGTGGCTACACCTTC. Protein product: CASTIQQGASGYTF.